A selection of T cell receptor beta chains follows, all from one sample in a study of OX40 agonist ivuxolimab in advanced cancers. Using immunoSEQ multiplex PCR, the repertoire was profiled, and TCRdb retains in-frame clones only, with some absent. The sample includes roughly 120,000 clones, roughly 92% of them seen just once. Sequencing used CD4+ or CD8+ T cells sorted from blood, obtained in a trial of the OX40 agonist ivuxolimab. The receptor set was obtained from an adult with an advanced solid tumor such as melanoma, head and neck, liver or kidney cancer. Each CDR3 is given with its conserved first and last residue. Fields, in order: CDR3 length, D gene, clone size, V gene, J gene, CDR3 DNA, CDR3 protein. The D gene is left open where the match is weak. Clone size appears in some rows only: once, few, many, or a class for an expanded clone.

14,.,once,TRBV19,TRBJ2-7,TGTGCCAGTAGTATAGCAGGGCCTGCCTACGAGCAGTACTTC,CASSIAGPAYEQYF
16,.,.,TRBV18,TRBJ1-1,TGTGCCAGCTCACCACCCATGGGCGGGATGAACACTGAAGCTTTCTTT,CASSPPMGGMNTEAFF
13,TRBD1,.,TRBV10-3,TRBJ2-7,TGTGCCAGTGGACAGGGCCTTCTCTACGAGCAGTACTTC,CASGQGLLYEQYF
14,TRBD2,.,TRBV18,TRBJ2-3,TGTGCCAGCTCAGAAACTAGCGGGAGAAGTCCGCAGTATTTT,CASSETSGRSPQYF
14,TRBD2,.,TRBV27,TRBJ2-1,TGTGCCAGCACCCCTAGCGGGAGTGGGAATGAGCAGTTCTTC,CASTPSGSGNEQFF
11,.,.,TRBV20-1,TRBJ2-7,TGCAGTGCTAGAGATCCTGACGAGCAGTACTTC,CSARDPDEQYF
11,.,.,TRBV20-1,TRBJ2-7,TGCAGTGCGAACAGGGCCGGCGAGCAGTACTTC,CSANRAGEQYF
17,TRBD1,.,TRBV6-4,TRBJ2-2,TGTGCCAGCAGTGACGATTTTGGACAGGGTCGTACCGGGGAGCTGTTTTTT,CASSDDFGQGRTGELFF
15,TRBD2,.,TRBV28,TRBJ2-1,TGTGCCAGCGGCCCAGCTAGCGGGAGGATCTATGAGCAGTTCTTC,CASGPASGRIYEQFF
14,.,.,TRBV6-1,TRBJ1-4,TGTGCCAGCAGACGACAGGACGTGGGTGAAAAACTGTTTTTT,CASRRQDVGEKLFF
16,TRBD1,.,TRBV5-6,TRBJ1-6,TGTGCCAGCAGCCCAAATCGACAGGGTTATAATTCACCCCTCCACTTT,CASSPNRQGYNSPLHF
14,TRBD2,few,TRBV5-1,TRBJ2-2,TGCGCCAGCAGCATCCCTAGCGGGACCGGGGAGCTGTTTTTT,CASSIPSGTGELFF
14,TRBD2,once,TRBV6-1,TRBJ2-7,TGTGCCAGCACCTTAACGGGAGGCCAGGGCCAGCAGTACTTC,CASTLTGGQGQQYF
14,.,.,TRBV6-1,TRBJ2-7,TGTGCCAGCAGTGAAGGCGGATTGATCTACGAGCAGTACTTC,CASSEGGLIYEQYF
17,TRBD1,once,TRBV28,TRBJ1-1,TGTGCCAGCAGGCGTGGACAGGGGGCTGGTAGAGGGTCTGAAGCTTTCTTT,CASRRGQGAGRGSEAFF
13,.,.,TRBV30,TRBJ2-7,TGTGCCTGGGGCTCGAGCCCCCTACGAGAGCAGTACTTC,CAWGSSPLREQYF
15,.,.,TRBV7-6,TRBJ2-3,TGTGCCAGCAGCTCCAGCCATACTAGCACAGATACGCAGTATTTT,CASSSSHTSTDTQYF
16,.,.,TRBV5-1,TRBJ2-7,TGCGCCAGCAGCCGGGCCGGGTCGGGGATAGGCTACGAGCAGTACTTC,CASSRAGSGIGYEQYF
12,.,.,TRBV28,TRBJ2-1,TGTGCCAGCAGTTTAGAAAACAATGAGCAGTTCTTC,CASSLENNEQFF
15,.,.,TRBV19,TRBJ2-7,TGTGCCAGTAGTTATTCCAGCAGGGGTTCCTACGAGCAGTACTTC,CASSYSSRGSYEQYF
13,.,.,TRBV14,TRBJ1-1,TGTGCCAGCAGCCAAGACAGCCTTAGTGAAGCTTTCTTT,CASSQDSLSEAFF
15,.,.,TRBV7-9,TRBJ1-1,TGTGCCAGCAGCTTAGCGCTACAGGGGAACACTGAAGCTTTCTTT,CASSLALQGNTEAFF
14,.,.,TRBV7-9,TRBJ2-7,TGTGCCAGCAGCTTAGGACAGAACTCCTACGAGCAGTACTTC,CASSLGQNSYEQYF
15,TRBD1,.,TRBV19,TRBJ2-7,TGTGCCAGTAGTATCCCCGGGACAGGAGACTTCGAGCAGTACTTC,CASSIPGTGDFEQYF
12,.,.,TRBV9,TRBJ1-6,TGTGCCAGCAGCGTCGATAATTCACCCCTCCACTTT,CASSVDNSPLHF
12,TRBD2,.,TRBV30,TRBJ2-5,TGTGCCTGGACTAGCGGGAGAGAGACCCAGTACTTC,CAWTSGRETQYF
16,TRBD1,.,TRBV6-1,TRBJ2-5,TGTGCCAGCAGTGTAACAGGGGGCTTTGTACAAGAGACCCAGTACTTC,CASSVTGGFVQETQYF
13,.,.,TRBV7-2,TRBJ1-1,TGTGCCAGCAGCTTATCCCCGACGAGAGAAGCTTTCTTT,CASSLSPTREAFF
15,.,.,TRBV28,TRBJ1-1,TGTGCCAGCGAGGGGATGGGAGGGATGGGCACTGAAGCTTTCTTT,CASEGMGGMGTEAFF
13,.,.,TRBV6-5,TRBJ1-2,TGTGCCAGCAGTTACTCGTACCGGGATGGCTACACCTTC,CASSYSYRDGYTF
16,.,.,TRBV18,TRBJ2-7,TGTGCCAGCTCATCAGGCCGGGTGAGTCGAATCTACGAGCAGTACTTC,CASSSGRVSRIYEQYF
15,TRBD2,.,TRBV11-2,TRBJ2-1,TGTGCCAGCAGACCCCTAGCGGGAGGTCCCAATGAGCAGTTCTTC,CASRPLAGGPNEQFF
13,.,.,TRBV28,TRBJ2-5,TGTGCCAGCAGTTTGGCAGACCAAGAGACCCAGTACTTC,CASSLADQETQYF
15,.,.,TRBV13,TRBJ2-3,TGTGCCAGCAGCCCCCGAGGAGTCGGAACGGATACGCAGTATTTT,CASSPRGVGTDTQYF
11,TRBD2,.,TRBV6-1,TRBJ2-1,TGTGCCAGCACCGGACTAGCGGGGGGGTTCTTC,CASTGLAGGFF
13,TRBD1,.,TRBV4-1,TRBJ2-7,TGCGCCAGCAGCACGACAGGGGTCTACGAGCAGTACTTC,CASSTTGVYEQYF
16,TRBD2,.,TRBV28,TRBJ2-7,TGTGCCAGCAGTAAGTCAAGAGCGGGACCTCCCTACGAGCAGTACTTC,CASSKSRAGPPYEQYF
14,TRBD1,.,TRBV5-8,TRBJ2-1,TGTGCCAGCAGCCGAGGACAGGCCTACAATGAGCAGTTCTTC,CASSRGQAYNEQFF
20,TRBD1,.,TRBV19,TRBJ1-5,TGTGCCAGTATGGATCCCCCAGACAGGGGAGGGGGTTATAGCAATCAGCCCCAGCATTTT,CASMDPPDRGGGYSNQPQHF
17,.,.,TRBV7-9,TRBJ2-1,TGTGCCAGCAGCTTAGCTTCGGGGAGTAGCTCCTACAATGAGCAGTTCTTC,CASSLASGSSSYNEQFF
13,TRBD1,.,TRBV27,TRBJ2-7,TGTGCCTCGGCCCGGGACAGGGGCTACGAGCAGTACTTC,CASARDRGYEQYF
14,.,.,TRBV13,TRBJ1-1,TGTGCCAGCAGCTTAGGTGTGCGGAACACTGAAGCTTTCTTT,CASSLGVRNTEAFF
14,.,.,TRBV28,TRBJ2-2,TGTGCCAGCAGTCCTGGACGGAACACCGGGGAGCTGTTTTTT,CASSPGRNTGELFF
15,TRBD1,.,TRBV4-2,TRBJ1-1,TGTGCCAGCAGCCAGGGACAGGGCATAGGCACTGAAGCTTTCTTT,CASSQGQGIGTEAFF
14,.,.,TRBV7-2,TRBJ1-2,TGTGCCAGCAGCTTAGCGTCCGGGATCGGTGGCTACACCTTC,CASSLASGIGGYTF
15,.,.,TRBV10-1,TRBJ1-1,TGCGCCAGCAGTGAGTGTGACAGAGCGAACACTGAAGCTTTCTTT,CASSECDRANTEAFF
15,TRBD2,few,TRBV7-8,TRBJ2-7,TGTGCCAGCAGCTTAAATGGCCTAGCGGGAGACGAGCAGTACTTC,CASSLNGLAGDEQYF
15,.,.,TRBV5-6,TRBJ1-4,TGTGCCAGCAGCTTGGCGGGCAGCCGCGGAGAAAAACTGTTTTTT,CASSLAGSRGEKLFF
15,.,few,TRBV28,TRBJ1-2,TGTGCCAGCAGTTCGATGAGGGGAGTAAACTATGGCTACACCTTC,CASSSMRGVNYGYTF
15,TRBD1,.,TRBV5-1,TRBJ2-7,TGCGCCAGCAGCGCACCAGACAGGGGGATCGACGAGCAGTACTTC,CASSAPDRGIDEQYF